This TCR beta chain derives from a study of blood T cell repertoires in COVID-19. Study-wide background: T cells, B-cell-depleted T cells, or PBMCs provided the cDNA or gDNA that served as material.

V shed 4 bases, J shed 1 base, and the junction held 0 bases outside the gene matches. This CDR3 spans 14 amino acids. CDR1 and CDR2 (germline): LNHDA, SQIVND (reference sequence). Profiling relied on immunoSEQ multiplex PCR, and the TCRdb table lists in-frame clones only, not all of them. The sample consists of a few hundred thousand clones, roughly 89% of them appearing once. The source is a woman younger than 45 with COVID-19, enrolled during active disease. The chain joins TRBV19 to TRBJ2-1, with 8 bases fitting TRBD2. The sample consisted of peripheral blood. The CDR3 here is CASSTSGSYNEQFF. CDR3 nucleotides: TGTGCCAGTAGTACTAGCGGGTCCTACAATGAGCAGTTCTTC.